This T cell receptor (beta chain) was recorded in a study of early stage breast cancer tumors. CDR3 length: 15 residues. Germline assignment: CDR1 LNHDA and CDR2 SQIVND (reference sequence). V gave up 7 bases and J gave up 3 bases, with 16 bases separating them. Sequenced by immunoSEQ multiplex PCR; TCRdb stores in-frame clones only, minus some. The sample records 30,000 or so clones, just under 75% being singletons. This chain links TRBV19 with TRBJ1-5; D gene unclear. Source material: blood. This TCR derives from a person aged 40-50 years with breast cancer. CDR3 sequence reads: CASTNLAKPNQPQHF. As DNA, the CDR3 is TGTGCCAGTACCAATCTCGCCAAGCCCAATCAGCCCCAGCATTTT.